Each of the 29 T cell receptor beta chains below was sequenced from the same sample in a study of response to subunit inactivated influenza vaccine. TCRdb reanalysed the RT-PCR reads using MiXCR and keeps one entry per CDR3 protein. Among over 300,000 distinct CDR3 sequences listed, 20% to 25% were seen once. Material: PBMCs from blood, obtained 21 months after vaccination. These receptors all stem from a man between 50 and 75 years old who received an inactivated influenza vaccine.

This clonotype was detected ten times or more. This chain uses TRBV12-3 or TRBV12-4 with TRBJ1-2; weak D call: TRBD1 (6 bases). CDR3 length: 13 amino acids. V lost 6 bases and J lost 8, with 16 bases in between. The CDR3 is CASSGGQSNGYTF. CDR3 bases: TGTGCCAGCAGCGGTGGACAGTCGAACGGCTACACCTTC.

In its sample, this clonotype was seen a few times. The chain couples TRBV5-1 to TRBJ1-5; 7 nucleotides line up with TRBD1. The germline V gene encodes CDR1 SGHRS and CDR2 YFSETQ. The CDR3 is made up of 15 amino acids. V shed 4 bases, J shed 3 bases, and the junction held 7 bases outside the gene matches. The CDR3 reads CASSLTGQLNQPQHF. CDR3 bases: TGCGCCAGCAGCCTGACAGGGCAGCTCAATCAGCCCCAGCATTTT. Based on the CDR3 plus reference TRBV5-1 and TRBJ1-5, the full variable domain is KAGVTQTPRYLIKTRGQQVTLSCSPISGHRSVSWYQQTPGQGLQFLFEYFSETQRNKGNFPGRFSGRQFSNSRSEMNVSTLELGDSALYLCASSLTGQLNQPQHFGDGTRLSIL.

The chain combines TRBV12-3 or TRBV12-4 with TRBJ2-1, with 7 nucleotides matching TRBD1. The CDR3 has 15 residues. Unmatched junction bases numbered 9, after V lost 5 bases and J lost 5 bases. The CDR3 sequence: CASSQRQGANNEQFF. CDR3 DNA: TGTGCCAGCAGTCAGCGACAGGGCGCAAACAATGAGCAGTTCTTC.

Points on this clonotype: Compared with germline, one end of the junction differs, possibly owing to a read error. The chain links TRBV4-2 to TRBJ2-2; D remains unclear. The V gene's germline CDR1 is LGHNA and CDR2 YNFKEQ. The CDR3 has 13 amino acids. The CDR3 sequence: CASSQAYTGELFF. CDR3 nucleotide sequence: TGTGCCAGCAGTCAAGCCTACACCGGGGAGCTGTTTTTT.

This clonotype has just a few counts. The chain links TRBV5-1 to TRBJ1-4; D possibly corresponds to TRBD1 (5 bases). The CDR3 totals 15 residues. The V end lost 6 bases, the J end lost 2 bases, and 14 bases lay between the germline ends. Germline CDR1 SGHRS, CDR2 YFSETQ. The CDR3 spells CASTGDAGTNEKLFF. CDR3 in DNA: TGCGCCAGCACCGGGGACGCGGGCACTAATGAAAAACTGTTTTTT. Supplemented by reference TRBV5-1 and TRBJ1-4, the full variable domain reads KAGVTQTPRYLIKTRGQQVTLSCSPISGHRSVSWYQQTPGQGLQFLFEYFSETQRNKGNFPGRFSGRQFSNSRSEMNVSTLELGDSALYLCASTGDAGTNEKLFFGSGTQLSVL.

This chain connects TRBV20-1 to TRBJ2-3, with a possible D match to TRBD2 (6 bases). Trimming shortened V by 0 bases and J by 5 bases, and 18 bases separated the two germline ends. The CDR3 contains 16 residues. Germline-derived CDR1 and CDR2 are DFQATT and SNEGSKA (reference sequence). The CDR3 nucleotides read TGCAGTGCTAGAGATATGCGGGGCCCACGGGGAGATACGCAGTATTTT. Its translation: CSARDMRGPRGDTQYF.

This clonotype was counted only a few times. J is TRBJ1-2 and V is TRBV6-1, with 7 positions matching TRBD1. The germline V gene encodes CDR1 MNHNS and CDR2 SASEGT. This CDR3 has 13 amino acids. The J segment lost 4 bases and the V segment lost 7 bases, leaving 6 bases of the junction unmatched. The CDR3 DNA follows: TGTGCCAGCAAACGACAGGGTGGCTATGGCTACACCTTC. Translation gives CASKRQGGYGYTF.

The sample holds a few counts of this clonotype. The gene calls are TRBV12-5 and TRBJ2-1; perhaps TRBD2 as D (6 bases). V was shortened by 7 bases and J by 3 bases, with 10 bases between the two germline ends. Germline V gene lookup returns CDR1 LGHNT and CDR2 FRNRAP. The CDR3 has 13 amino acids. The CDR3 nucleotides read TGTGCTAGTGACGGACTACACTACAATGAGCAGTTCTTC. Its translation: CASDGLHYNEQFF.

The chain recombines TRBV27 with TRBJ1-2; a possible D gene is TRBD1 (5 bases). Germline V gene lookup returns CDR1 MNHEY and CDR2 SMNVEV (reference sequence). V shed 3 bases and J shed 6 bases, with 11 bases lying between them. The CDR3 runs 13 residues. The CDR3: CASSFGGRDGYTF. DNA for the CDR3: TGTGCCAGCAGTTTCGGGGGAAGGGATGGCTACACCTTC.

The sample holds many counts of this clonotype. The chain links TRBV3-1 to TRBJ2-1, with 7 bases identical to TRBD2. The CDR3 runs to 15 residues. Germline V gene lookup returns CDR1 LGHDT and CDR2 YNNKEL (reference sequence). Trimming at V came to 6 bases and at J to 4 bases, leaving 9 bases not matched to a gene. The CDR3 here is CASSDTGGPYNEQFF. For the CDR3, the DNA is TGTGCCAGCAGTGATACGGGGGGTCCATACAATGAGCAGTTCTTC.

This sequence joins TRBV27 and TRBJ1-2; D is uncertain. Germline-derived CDR1 and CDR2 are MNHEY and SMNVEV (reference sequence). The CDR3 runs to 14 residues. Trimming removed 3 bases at V and 8 bases at J, with 16 bases between. CDR3 DNA: TGTGCCAGCAGTTTCGGATCCAGGTTGGGGGGCTACACCTTC. This gives the protein CASSFGSRLGGYTF.

This rearrangement joins TRBV7-2 to TRBJ2-5, with TRBD2 matching over 7 bases. V lost 5 bases, J lost 5 bases, and 14 bases stayed unmatched. Germline loops: CDR1 SGHTA, CDR2 FQGNSA. This CDR3 contains 16 residues. The CDR3 DNA reads TGTGCCAGCAGCCCCTGGGACTACACCTTTACGGAGACCCAGTACTTC. As protein: CASSPWDYTFTETQYF.

The table lists this clonotype with a few counts. This sequence joins TRBV28 and TRBJ1-1, with D maybe TRBD1 (5 bases). Germline lookup yields CDR1 MDHEN and CDR2 SYDVKM. Trimming shortened V by 6 bases and J by 11 bases, and 19 bases separated the two germline ends. The CDR3 spans 13 residues. The CDR3 region is CASSRRRGSKAFF. The CDR3 coding sequence is TGTGCCAGCAGCCGTAGACGGGGGAGTAAGGCTTTCTTT.

This clonotype showed up many times. This sequence joins TRBV7-9 and TRBJ1-1; 8 nucleotides align to TRBD1. With 4 bases clipped from V and 5 bases from J, the junction kept 3 bases outside the gene matches. CDR3 length: 13 residues. CDR1 and CDR2 from the germline V gene are SEHNR and FQNEAQ (reference sequence). CDR3 DNA sequence: TGTGCCAGCAGCTCTTGGACAGGGACTGAAGCTTTCTTT. This gives the protein CASSSWTGTEAFF.

This chain uses TRBV19 with TRBJ2-4, with a weak D call TRBD2 (6 bases). V lost 4 bases and J 7 bases, leaving 17 bases between the germline ends. Per germline, CDR1 LNHDA and CDR2 SQIVND (reference sequence). The CDR3 loop spans 15 amino acids. CDR3 nucleotide sequence: TGTGCCAGTAGTAACCCAGGGACTCTGGGGAACATTCAGTACTTC. It translates to CASSNPGTLGNIQYF. The entire variable domain, with the rest obtained from reference TRBV19 and TRBJ2-4, is as follows: DGGITQSPKYLFRKEGQNVTLSCEQNLNHDAMYWYRQDPGQGLRLIYYSQIVNDFQKGDIAEGYSVSREKKESFPLTVTSAQKNPTAFYLCASSNPGTLGNIQYFGAGTRLSVL.

In DNA form, the CDR3 reads TGCGCCAGCAGCTTGGAGCGGGGGCGGGAGCAGTTCTTC. Translated: CASSLERGREQFF. V and J are TRBV5-1 and TRBJ2-1; 8 bases match TRBD2. CDR3 size: 13 residues. Germline CDR1 reads SGHRS; CDR2 reads YFSETQ. The ends lost 0 bases at V and 10 bases at J; junction bases unmatched: 3.

The chain joins TRBV24-1 to TRBJ2-5; tentative D call: TRBD2 (6 bases). V lost 3 bases and J 0 bases, leaving 13 bases between the germline ends. The CDR3 loop spans 16 amino acids. Germline V gene sequence: CDR1 KGHDR, CDR2 SFDVKD. As DNA, the CDR3 is TGTGCCACCAGTGATGAAGCCCCGGGGGACCAAGAGACCCAGTACTTC. It yields the protein CATSDEAPGDQETQYF.

The chain employs TRBV11-3 and TRBJ2-1, with 13 positions matching TRBD2. The CDR3 totals 15 residues. The germline CDR1 and CDR2 sequences are SGHNT and YENEEA. Unmatched junction bases numbered 1, after V lost 1 base and J lost 7 bases. The CDR3 DNA sequence: TGTGCCAGCAGCTTAGGACTAGCGGGAGGAAATGAGCAGTTCTTC. Encoded protein: CASSLGLAGGNEQFF. Full variable domain (missing parts from reference TRBV11-3 and TRBJ2-1): EAGVVQSPRYKIIEKKQPVAFWCNPISGHNTLYWYLQNLGQGPELLIRYENEEAVDDSQLPKDRFSAERLKGVDSTLKIQPAELGDSAVYLCASSLGLAGGNEQFFGPGTRLTVL.

In this sample, this clonotype turned up a few times. J is TRBJ1-2 and V is TRBV6-4; 9 bases line up with TRBD1. This CDR3 has 13 residues. Germline values: CDR1 MRHNA, CDR2 SNTAGT. V gave up 5 bases and J gave up 7 bases; unmatched junction bases: 5. Here the CDR3 DNA reads TGTGCCAGCAGTTCTTACAGGGGGCTTGGCTACACCTTC. Translated, it gives CASSSYRGLGYTF.

The V gene is TRBV18, the J gene TRBJ2-7, with TRBD1 as a possible D gene (5 bases). Germline assignment: CDR1 KGHSH and CDR2 LQKENI. V was trimmed by 2 bases and J by 2 bases, leaving 13 bases between them. This CDR3 has 15 amino acids. The chain's CDR3 is CASSPMRQTTYEQYF. The CDR3 DNA is TGTGCCAGCTCACCAATGAGACAGACCACCTACGAGCAGTACTTC.

The rearrangement joins TRBV3-1 to TRBJ1-2, with D hard to call. Germline CDR1 LGHDT, CDR2 YNNKEL (reference sequence). Between the trimmed V and J ends, which lost 3 bases and 4 bases, there was a span of 9 bases. The CDR3 is 13 amino acids. The CDR3 here is CASSHAYSYGYTF. The CDR3 nucleotides are TGTGCCAGCAGCCACGCTTACAGCTATGGCTACACCTTC.

The sample holds a few counts of this clonotype. The chain couples TRBV4-1 to TRBJ2-7; D gene uncertain. The CDR3 spans 13 residues. V was cut by 4 bases and J by 0 bases, with 7 bases left in between. Germline loops: CDR1 MGHRA, CDR2 YSYEKL. CDR3 amino acids: CASSPNPSYEQYF. The CDR3 DNA follows: TGCGCCAGCAGCCCGAATCCCTCCTACGAGCAGTACTTC.

This chain joins TRBV20-1 and TRBJ1-1; a possible D gene is TRBD1 (5 bases). Germline V gene sequence: CDR1 DFQATT, CDR2 SNEGSKA (reference sequence). The CDR3 length is 17 residues. Trimming cost V 1 base and J 3 bases, with 21 bases left between them. CDR3 DNA: TGCAGTGCTAGAGGATACTCTACGAGGGGCTGGGACACTGAAGCTTTCTTT. Its translation: CSARGYSTRGWDTEAFF.

This rearrangement joins TRBV6-2 or TRBV6-3 to TRBJ1-6; 7 positions agree with TRBD1. The CDR3 loop spans 15 amino acids. V was pared by 2 bases and J by 5 bases, with 3 bases of the junction left unmatched. Germline V gives CDR1 MNHEY, CDR2 SVGEGT. CDR3: CASSYVGQDNSPLHF. The CDR3 DNA is TGTGCCAGCAGTTACGTTGGACAGGATAATTCACCCCTCCACTTT.

This clonotype was recorded many times. The V call is TRBV24-1, the J call TRBJ2-2; no definite D call. The V gene lost 10 bases and the J gene lost 2 bases, with 16 bases spanning the gap. The CDR3 consists of 15 residues. Germline values: CDR1 KGHDR, CDR2 SFDVKD. The CDR3 DNA follows: TGTGCCACAGGCCGAGAAGGGCCCAACACCGGGGAGCTGTTTTTT. Translated: CATGREGPNTGELFF.

In its sample, this clonotype was seen a few times. The chain employs TRBV6-6 and TRBJ1-1; no clear D gene. V was cut by 6 bases and J by 1 base, with 9 bases left in between. Germline values: CDR1 MNHNY, CDR2 SVGAGI (reference sequence). The CDR3 loop spans 13 amino acids. The CDR3 nucleotides are TGTGCCAGCAGCACGGCTAGGAACACTGAAGCTTTCTTT. Protein sequence: CASSTARNTEAFF.

The chain carries TRBV4-3 and TRBJ2-3; a weak D match, TRBD2 (6 bases). The CDR3 spans 16 residues. The germline V gene has CDR1 LGHNA and CDR2 YSLEER. V shed 1 base and J shed 7 bases, with 18 bases lying between them. The CDR3 protein is CASSQGRVAATYTQYF. As DNA, the CDR3 is TGCGCCAGCAGCCAAGGGAGGGTAGCGGCAACTTATACGCAGTATTTT.

This clonotype has more than one count but fewer than ten. This chain uses TRBV5-1 with TRBJ2-5; perhaps TRBD2 as D (6 bases). V lost 4 bases and J 5 bases, leaving 18 bases between the germline ends. From germline, CDR1 is SGHRS and CDR2 YFSETQ. The CDR3 loop spans 15 amino acids. The CDR3, as DNA: TGCGCCAGCAGCACCAGCCCGGGGGTATATGAGACCCAGTACTTC. Its translation is CASSTSPGVYETQYF.

The V and J genes are TRBV4-1 and TRBJ2-1, with D unclear. Deletions cut 0 bases from V and 4 bases from J, with 7 bases between. This CDR3 region has 14 residues. Germline CDR1 reads MGHRA; CDR2 reads YSYEKL. CDR3 sequence (DNA): TGCGCCAGCAGCCAAGAAGTCCTTTACAATGAGCAGTTCTTC. Amino acids: CASSQEVLYNEQFF.